This TCR beta chain stems from a study of T cells in Graves' hyperthyroidism and ophthalmopathy. The study, taken as a whole, reports: A median roughly six months before onset, the model predicted ophthalmopathy. Most thyroid clonotypes expanded above 0.001 were also detected in blood.

As to this clonotype: Its antigen is unknown.

Amplification of TCR beta CDR3 regions was performed using RNA transcripts as template. TCR CDR3 regions were first amplified by RT-PCR with HTBI primers. TCRdb passed the multiplex PCR reads through MiXCR, listing each CDR3 protein once. Of approximately 510,000 distinct CDR3 sequences in the sample, roughly 20% are singletons; the top ten hold roughly 29%. V was clipped by 0 bases and J by 7 bases, with 7 bases between them. The CDR3 runs 13 residues. The genes are TRBV12-3 or TRBV12-4 and TRBJ1-5, with unresolved D. This clonotype was sampled from a man aged 18 to 30 with Graves' hyperthyroidism. Sequenced: blood. Written as DNA, the CDR3 is TGTGCCAGCAGTTTAGCCCCCCGACAGCCCCAGCATTTT. This encodes CASSLAPRQPQHF.